Sequencing of this T cell receptor (beta chain) was carried out in a study of blood T cells in healthy people across ages. In germline, CDR1 is SGHRS, CDR2 YFSETQ. V shed 3 bases, J shed 0 bases, and the junction held 6 bases outside the gene matches. CDR3 length equals 18 residues. Sample-barcoded 5' priming and a J-beta primer mix drove a second PCR of 7 to 11 cycles. TCRdb reprocessed the 5' RACE reads with MiXCR, giving one entry per CDR3 protein. The table records hundreds of thousands of distinct CDR3 sequences, 24% of them present only once. A few counts support this clonotype. The data were also submitted as part of a second study, on T cells of mothers and their children.

Material for sequencing was blood. The TCR sequence derives from a boy aged 5 to 17 in good health. The chain recombines TRBV5-1 with TRBJ2-6, with TRBD1 matching over 10 bases. The CDR3 DNA follows: TGCGCCAGCAGCTCCGGGACAGGGGCAAGCTCTGGGGCCAACGTCCTGACTTTC. As protein: CASSSGTGASSGANVLTF. Based on the CDR3 plus reference TRBV5-1 and TRBJ2-6, the full variable domain is KAGVTQTPRYLIKTRGQQVTLSCSPISGHRSVSWYQQTPGQGLQFLFEYFSETQRNKGNFPGRFSGRQFSNSRSEMNVSTLELGDSALYLCASSSGTGASSGANVLTFGAGSRLTVL.